These 31 T cell receptor beta chains originate from one sample sequenced in a study of blood T cells in healthy people across ages. The use of a sample-barcoded 5' primer and a J-beta primer mix characterized a second PCR of roughly 6 to 11 cycles. TCRdb processed the 5' RACE reads anew with MiXCR; each CDR3 protein has one entry. This table has roughly 900,000 distinct CDR3 sequences, under 30% appearing once. Material: blood. These receptors were taken from a woman older than 75 in good health.

This clonotype was detected a few times. The rearrangement uses TRBV11-2 and TRBJ2-3; tentatively, D is TRBD2 (6 bases). From germline, CDR1 is SGHAT and CDR2 FQNNGV. This CDR3 has 21 amino acids. Deletions cut 2 bases from V and 1 base from J, with 28 bases between. The chain's CDR3 is CASSLKSRWLAGSVGTDTQYF. CDR3 sequence (DNA): TGTGCCAGCAGCTTAAAGTCTCGCTGGCTAGCCGGGAGCGTTGGCACAGATACGCAGTATTTT.

This clonotype was seen a handful of times. The V and J genes are TRBV2 and TRBJ2-5, with 9 nucleotides matching TRBD1. Germline CDR1 is SNHLY and CDR2 is FYNNEI. This CDR3 comprises 16 residues. J gave up 4 bases and V 1 base, and 7 bases lay outside the gene matches. The CDR3, as DNA: TGTGCCAGCAGTGAAGGACAGGGGGTCTCCCGAGAGACCCAGTACTTC. This encodes CASSEGQGVSRETQYF.

In this sample, this clonotype turned up many times. The J gene is TRBJ2-2, the V gene TRBV27; D is unresolved. The CDR3 is 12 residues long. Germline V gives CDR1 MNHEY, CDR2 SMNVEV (reference sequence). V dropped 8 bases and J dropped 0 bases, with 4 bases sitting between them. CDR3 bases: TGTGCCAGCGGCGCGAACACCGGGGAGCTGTTTTTT. It specifies CASGANTGELFF.

Concerning this clonotype itself: One base away lies a much larger clone, so this may be a sequencing read error. The chain has TRBV6-1 and TRBJ2-7; TRBD1 aligns across 9 bases. V lost 7 bases and J lost 12; bases outside the gene matches: 19. The V gene's germline CDR1 is MNHNS and CDR2 SASEGT. The CDR3 length is 15 residues. In nucleotides, the CDR3 is TGTGCCAGCATCCTCGGGACAGGGATAGGAGAGACCCGGTACTTC. Translating it yields CASILGTGIGETRYF.

J is TRBJ1-6 and V is TRBV5-6, with TRBD1 as a possible D gene (6 bases). Trimming removed 4 bases from V and 3 bases from J, with 17 bases in between. Germline V gives CDR1 SGHDT, CDR2 YYEEEE. The CDR3 sequence is 17 residues long. For the CDR3, the DNA is TGTGCCAGCAGCCTTGGGGGGCCCTCATACTATAATTCACCCCTCCACTTT. It yields the protein CASSLGGPSYYNSPLHF.

The chain recombines TRBV29-1 with TRBJ2-5, with D tentatively TRBD2 (5 bases). The CDR3 is made up of 14 amino acids. The V and J ends lost 3 bases and 11 bases respectively, with 22 bases between them. Per germline, CDR1 SQVTM and CDR2 ANQGSEA. In nucleotides, the CDR3 is TGCAGCGTTGATGGAGGCAGACCTTACAATGAGCAGTACTTC. This gives the protein CSVDGGRPYNEQYF.

This clonotype was detected ten times or more. This chain links TRBV20-1 with TRBJ2-3, with D possibly matching TRBD2 (6 bases). Germline CDR1 DFQATT, CDR2 SNEGSKA (reference sequence). The CDR3 is made up of 18 amino acids. Between the trimmed V and J ends, which lost 0 bases and 0 bases, there was a span of 19 bases. The CDR3 DNA reads TGCAGTGCTAGAGACGGGACTCCACGGAGAAGGAGCACAGATACGCAGTATTTT. It yields the protein CSARDGTPRRRSTDTQYF.

Many counts were recorded for this clonotype. The chain recombines TRBV5-6 with TRBJ1-1; TRBD1 is a possible D gene (5 bases). Germline assignment: CDR1 SGHDT and CDR2 YYEEEE. The V and J ends lost 1 base and 4 bases respectively, with 14 bases between them. This CDR3 comprises 15 residues. The CDR3 here is CASSLRRFGGTEAFF. DNA of the CDR3: TGTGCCAGCAGCTTGCGACGGTTCGGGGGCACTGAAGCTTTCTTT.

This clonotype was detected many times. V gene TRBV20-1 combines with J gene TRBJ2-1; TRBD2 might be the D (5 bases). The V end lost 7 bases, the J end lost 0 bases, and 13 bases lay between the germline ends. Germline V CDR1 and CDR2: DFQATT, SNEGSKA (reference sequence). The CDR3 contains 14 residues. The DNA for the CDR3 is TGCAGTGTACGGGGTCTCAGCTCCTACAATGAGCAGTTCTTC. It codes for CSVRGLSSYNEQFF.

The gene calls are TRBV4-1 and TRBJ1-2, with D possibly being TRBD1 (5 bases). The CDR3 spans 15 residues. Trimming removed 3 bases from V and 2 bases from J, with 13 bases in between. CDR1 is MGHRA and CDR2 is YSYEKL in the germline V gene. CDR3 in amino acids: CASSHQDSLNYGYTF. The CDR3 DNA sequence: TGCGCCAGCAGCCACCAAGACAGCCTAAACTATGGCTACACCTTC.

The rearrangement links TRBV12-3 or TRBV12-4 to TRBJ2-2; 8 nucleotides line up with TRBD2. The CDR3 has 15 residues. The V segment lost 3 bases and the J segment 4 bases; nucleotides outside the gene matches: 4. The CDR3 protein is CASSFGGGSTGELFF. The CDR3 DNA is TGTGCCAGCAGTTTTGGCGGGGGGAGCACCGGGGAGCTGTTTTTT.

The rearrangement joins TRBV11-3 to TRBJ2-1, with 7 bases fitting TRBD1. V shed 3 bases, J shed 2 bases, and the junction held 4 bases outside the gene matches. CDR3 length: 15 residues. CDR1 and CDR2 (germline): SGHNT, YENEEA. The CDR3 DNA is TGTGCCAGCAGCTTGCACAGGGGACCCTACAATGAGCAGTTCTTC. Residues: CASSLHRGPYNEQFF.

This clonotype has a count of ten or more. V gene TRBV20-1 combines with J gene TRBJ1-2; the match to TRBD1 covers 12 bases. Germline CDR1 reads DFQATT; CDR2 reads SNEGSKA (reference sequence). With 3 bases clipped from V and 5 bases from J, the junction kept 7 bases outside the gene matches. The CDR3 contains 15 residues. CDR3 in DNA: TGCAGTGCTAGGCCGGGACAGGGGGCCGCTTATGGCTACACCTTC. Protein sequence: CSARPGQGAAYGYTF.

This chain links TRBV3-1 with TRBJ2-3; TRBD2 aligns across 10 bases. Trimming cost V 2 bases and J 1 base; bases outside gene matches: 15. This CDR3 region has 20 residues. The germline V gene encodes CDR1 LGHDT and CDR2 YNNKEL (reference sequence). CDR3 protein: CASSQPLRSGGGLGTDTQYF. The CDR3, as DNA: TGTGCCAGCAGCCAACCATTGAGAAGCGGGGGGGGTCTCGGCACAGATACGCAGTATTTT.

This clonotype showed up just a few times. This chain uses TRBV12-3 or TRBV12-4 with TRBJ1-2; no definite D call. Trimming removed 4 bases from V and 4 bases from J, with 10 bases in between. The CDR3 has 13 amino acids. As DNA, the CDR3 is TGTGCCAGCAGTTACGGACCAAGCTATGGCTACACCTTC. As protein: CASSYGPSYGYTF.

A few counts support this clonotype. The chain recombines TRBV5-5 with TRBJ2-7; TRBD2 might be the D (6 bases). The germline CDR1 and CDR2 sequences are SGHKS and YYEKEE (reference sequence). V was trimmed by 5 bases and J by 7 bases, leaving 25 bases between them. The CDR3 has 16 residues. The CDR3 sequence: CASSPPGRGRYNEQYF. The DNA of the CDR3 is TGTGCCAGCAGTCCCCCTGGGCGGGGCCGCTACAATGAGCAGTACTTC.

This clonotype was recorded many times. The V and J genes are TRBV11-2 and TRBJ2-7, with D tentatively TRBD1 or TRBD2 (5 bases each). Near its end, the DNA agrees better with TRBJ2-5, so the J call may be wrong. CDR3 length: 13 amino acids. Looked up from germline, CDR1 is SGHAT and CDR2 is FQNNGV. In nucleotides, the CDR3 is TGTGCCAGCAGCTGGGGGACGGTGCTGACCCAGTACTTC. This sequence encodes CASSWGTVLTQYF.

The rearrangement joins TRBV2 to TRBJ2-7, with 8 bases aligning to TRBD1. CDR1 and CDR2 (germline): SNHLY, FYNNEI. V gave up 7 bases and J gave up 4 bases; unmatched junction bases: 3. The CDR3 is 12 residues long. As DNA, the CDR3 is TGTGCCAGCATTGACAGGGGTTACGAGCAGTACTTC. The encoded protein is CASIDRGYEQYF.

This clonotype appeared many times. The chain employs TRBV4-3 and TRBJ1-5; no clear D gene. V was clipped by 0 bases and J by 6 bases, with 9 bases between them. This CDR3 region has 14 residues. Germline lookup yields CDR1 LGHNA and CDR2 YSLEER. The DNA of the CDR3 is TGCGCCAGCAGCCAAGAACGAGAGTCTCAGCCCCAGCATTTT. Translated: CASSQERESQPQHF.

This sequence joins TRBV7-2 and TRBJ2-4, with D possibly being TRBD2 (6 bases). The J call may be faulty, since TRBJ2-7 better matches the DNA end. Germline CDR1 reads SGHTA; CDR2 reads FQGNSA. This CDR3 has 14 residues. CDR3 sequence (DNA): TGTGCCAGCAGCTCCTTAGCGGCGGGTCACGAGCAGTACTTC. It specifies CASSSLAAGHEQYF.

This clonotype came up many times. The chain is built from TRBV3-1 and TRBJ2-1; the match to TRBD1 covers 7 bases. Losses at the gene ends were 4 bases for V and 0 bases for J; bases not matched to a gene: 3. There are 15 residues in the CDR3. Germline V CDR1 and CDR2: LGHDT, YNNKEL (reference sequence). The CDR3 here is CASSRRQGSYNEQFF. CDR3 DNA: TGTGCCAGCAGCCGTCGACAGGGCTCCTACAATGAGCAGTTCTTC.

There are many counts of this clonotype. This rearrangement joins TRBV4-2 to TRBJ1-4; no definite D call. Germline CDR1 LGHNA, CDR2 YNFKEQ. The V end lost 0 bases, the J end lost 8 bases, and 16 bases lay between the germline ends. This CDR3 is 16 amino acids long. DNA for the CDR3: TGTGCCAGCAGCCAAGAAGCCGGGCAGGTGCGGGAAAAACTGTTTTTT. Translation gives CASSQEAGQVREKLFF.

The V and J genes are TRBV7-9 and TRBJ2-7; unclear D gene. Germline V gene sequence: CDR1 SEHNR, CDR2 FQNEAQ (reference sequence). CDR3 size: 14 residues. The germline V and J ends were trimmed by 5 bases and 0 bases, with 11 bases remaining between them. The chain's CDR3 is CASSPQVSSYEQYF. The DNA for the CDR3 is TGTGCCAGCAGCCCTCAGGTTAGCTCCTACGAGCAGTACTTC.

The sample holds a few counts of this clonotype. V is TRBV19 and J is TRBJ2-1, with D uncertain. CDR1 and CDR2 from the germline V gene are LNHDA and SQIVND (reference sequence). This CDR3 has 16 amino acids. With 3 bases removed from V and 0 bases from J, the gap between germline ends came to 12 bases. The CDR3 spells CASSIVLLSSYNEQFF. As DNA, the CDR3 is TGTGCCAGTAGTATTGTACTTCTGAGCTCCTACAATGAGCAGTTCTTC.

This clonotype was seen many times. The chain links TRBV7-2 to TRBJ2-1, with 8 bases identical to TRBD2. The J segment lost 7 bases and the V segment lost 0 bases, leaving 8 bases of the junction unmatched. CDR1 and CDR2 (germline): SGHTA, FQGNSA. CDR3 length: 16 amino acids. The CDR3 DNA reads as TGTGCCAGCAGCTTAGCCCTGACGGGGGGGCGGAATGAGCAGTTCTTC. Translated: CASSLALTGGRNEQFF.

J is TRBJ2-3 and V is TRBV21-1; TRBD2, as called in the table, went unchecked against the DNA. TRBV21-1 has pseudogene status. The CDR3 runs 23 residues. The CDR3 loop is CASSSRDPLFWSGGAPRTHTQYF. The CDR3 DNA is TGTGCCAGCAGCTCCCGAGATCCGTTGTTCTGGAGCGGGGGGGCCCCTCGCACACATACGCAGTATTTT.

As for this clonotype: Possible read error: a much larger clone is one base away. The J gene is TRBJ2-3, the V gene TRBV3-1, with D uncertain. This CDR3 spans 18 amino acids. Germline lookup yields CDR1 LGHDT and CDR2 YNNKEL (reference sequence). DNA for the CDR3: TGTGCCGGCAGCCAAGATGGAAGGGCTAGACCTTTTCCAGATACGCAGTATTTT. This codes for CAGSQDGRARPFPDTQYF.

This clonotype came up many times. The chain employs TRBV12-3 or TRBV12-4 and TRBJ1-2, with 7 bases identical to TRBD1. V dropped 6 bases and J dropped 4; count of bases not matched to a gene: 11. There are 15 residues in the CDR3. The CDR3 DNA is TGTGCCAGCAGCCTATCCGGGACAGTCATCTATGGCTACACCTTC. It specifies CASSLSGTVIYGYTF.

This rearrangement joins TRBV5-5 to TRBJ2-3; 13 bases align to TRBD2. Trimming removed 4 bases from V and 2 bases from J; junction bases left unmatched: 4. The CDR3 totals 16 residues. From germline, CDR1 is SGHKS and CDR2 YYEKEE (reference sequence). This chain's CDR3 is CASSPTSGRDTDTQYF. The CDR3 DNA reads as TGTGCCAGCAGCCCCACTAGCGGGAGGGACACAGATACGCAGTATTTT.

This clonotype was observed at least ten times. The genes are TRBV25-1 and TRBJ2-4; no firm D call. The CDR3 totals 14 residues. With 6 bases removed from V and 1 base from J, the gap between germline ends came to 10 bases. Per germline, CDR1 MGHDK and CDR2 SYGVNS. The CDR3 spells CASSESGAKNIQYF. The CDR3 coding sequence is TGTGCCAGCAGCGAGTCTGGCGCCAAAAACATTCAGTACTTC.

This clonotype was recorded a few times. The rearrangement links TRBV11-2 to TRBJ1-4, with 11 bases that match TRBD1. J was trimmed by 9 bases and V by 1 base; bases with no gene match: 10. The CDR3 runs 17 residues. Germline V CDR1 and CDR2: SGHAT, FQNNGV. Written as DNA, the CDR3 is TGTGCCAGCAGCTTAGGCACAAGGACAGGGGGCAGTCAAAAACTGTTTTTT. This encodes CASSLGTRTGGSQKLFF.